A selection of T cell receptor beta chains follows, all from one sample in a study of T-cell reconstitution after alpha-beta-depleted transplantation in children. A single record per CDR3 protein comes from TCRdb applying MiXCR to the PCR reads. The sample records approximately 82,000 distinct CDR3 sequences, roughly a sixth being singletons. Sequenced here: PBMCs, mostly from graft donor cells, sampled 180 days after TCRalphabeta/CD19-depleted stem cell transplant. The receptors originated from a male patient aged 2 to 10 who had a stem cell transplant for acute lymphoblastic leukemia, so the T cells may come from the graft donor. Each CDR3 is given with its conserved first and last residue. The D gene is left open where the match is weak. Clone size, where shown, is once, few, many, or a class for clones that have expanded.

cdr3_nt cdr3_aa j_call d_call clone_size v_call
TGTGCCAGCAGCCCTGCCGGGCCTCTCTACACCGGGGAGCTGTTTTTT CASSPAGPLYTGELFF TRBJ2-2 . many TRBV6-1
TGTGCCAGCAGTTTATCTGGGACCGGGGAGCTGTTTTTT CASSLSGTGELFF TRBJ2-2 . few TRBV27
TGCAGCGTGAGGGACAGTAACTATGGCTACACCTTC CSVRDSNYGYTF TRBJ1-2 TRBD1 many TRBV29-1
TGCAGTGCCCGGGACACCTTGGCCTACGAGCAGTACTTC CSARDTLAYEQYF TRBJ2-7 . . TRBV20-1
TGCGCCAGCAGCTTGGCGGCTAGCTATGGCTACACCTTC CASSLAASYGYTF TRBJ1-2 . . TRBV5-1
TGTGCCAGCAGCCCGACGGGGAGCGGCACAGATACGCAGTATTTT CASSPTGSGTDTQYF TRBJ2-3 . few TRBV7-6
TGTGCCAGTAGACCGGGACACTCCTCGAACACTGAAGCTTTCTTT CASRPGHSSNTEAFF TRBJ1-1 . . TRBV19
TGTGCCAGCAGTTACTGGAGCTCACATAACCAAGAGACCCAGTACTTC CASSYWSSHNQETQYF TRBJ2-5 . . TRBV6-5
TGTGCCAGCAGCCCGCTGCGGGGGTCCGGGGAGCTGTTTTTT CASSPLRGSGELFF TRBJ2-2 TRBD2 few TRBV12-3/TRBV12-4
TGTGCCAGCAGTTTTTTCGGTTCGTTGGCTAGCACAGATACGCAGTATTTT CASSFFGSLASTDTQYF TRBJ2-3 . . TRBV27
TGTGCCAGCAGTTGGGAGAACACTGAAGCTTTCTTT CASSWENTEAFF TRBJ1-1 . . TRBV12-3/TRBV12-4
TGCAGTGCTCCTACAGATAGTAGCACAGATACGCAGTATTTT CSAPTDSSTDTQYF TRBJ2-3 . few TRBV20-1
TGTGCCAGCAGCTCGAGGACAGGGTTGGAGCAGTACTTC CASSSRTGLEQYF TRBJ2-7 TRBD1 . TRBV7-7